Following are 2 T cell receptor beta chains from one sample sequenced in a study of Ad26.COV2.S vaccination and SARS-CoV-2 variants. Described treatment: roughly 19 received Ad26.COV2.S at low or high dose, single or two shots; about 5 received placebo; per-sample allocation not given. Repertoires come from day 63 after the first vaccine or placebo injection. Assay used: immunoSEQ multiplex PCR; TCRdb lists only in-frame clones, some missing. The profile shows around 450,000 clones, about 92% of them singletons. Here the sequenced sample was peripheral blood, taken in a trial of Ad26.COV2.S vaccine versus placebo. The receptors come from a person between 18 and 60 years old who received the Ad26.COV2.S COVID-19 vaccine or a placebo.

The V gene is TRBV11-2, the J gene TRBJ2-1; TRBD2 aligns across 12 bases. Germline V gene data show CDR1 as SGHAT and CDR2 as FQNNGV. The CDR3 consists of 15 residues. Trimming took 5 bases from V and 3 from J; bases not matched to a gene: 2. The CDR3, as DNA: TGTGCCAGCAGCCGGACTAGCGGGATCTACAATGAGCAGTTCTTC. It specifies CASSRTSGIYNEQFF. Variable domain in full (rest from reference TRBV11-2 and TRBJ2-1): EAGVAQSPRYKIIEKRQSVAFWCNPISGHATLYWYQQILGQGPKLLIQFQNNGVVDDSQLPKDRFSAERLKGVDSTLKIQPAKLEDSAVYLCASSRTSGIYNEQFFGPGTRLTVL.

The genes are TRBV3-1 (or the pseudogene TRBV3-2) and TRBJ1-1; 11 nucleotides agree with TRBD1. The CDR3 runs 16 residues. CDR1 is LGHDT, CDR2 YNNKEL, per germline (reference sequence). Losses at the gene ends were 2 bases for V and 4 bases for J; bases not matched to a gene: 6. The CDR3 is CASSQRAGTGGTEAFF. CDR3 nucleotide sequence: TGTGCCAGCAGCCAAAGGGCCGGGACAGGGGGCACTGAAGCTTTCTTT.